The present T cell receptor (beta chain) was sequenced within a study of cytomegalovirus exposure and HLA in healthy donors. Overall study results and limits: In an earlier analysis, productive rearrangement rates for most beta V segments clustered near 87% or 30%. No immune exposure information besides CMV serostatus was available.

In germline, CDR1 is LNHDA, CDR2 SQIVND (reference sequence). V trimming: 10 bases; J trimming: 14 bases; junction bases outside the gene matches: 12. The CDR3 is 13 residues long. Nominal health characterized the donors when sampled, though unrecorded immune exposures were likely. Only one count was recorded for this clone. Its specificity is not known. The PCR ran on 60 Vbeta and 13 Jbeta primers. The method was immunoSEQ multiplex PCR; TCRdb's version includes in-frame clones alone and lacks a portion of them. The profile covers around 120,000 clones, with over 60% appearing a single time and about 2.5% taken by the ten largest.

Material for sequencing was PBMCs. This clonotype was sampled from a woman aged 35 to 49 in good health and CMV-seropositive. The V gene is TRBV19, the J gene TRBJ1-6; 9 nucleotides align to TRBD1. CDR3 nucleotides: TGTGCCACTCAACAGGGGGCTGGTGGGGCCCTCCACTTT. Translated: CATQQGAGGALHF.